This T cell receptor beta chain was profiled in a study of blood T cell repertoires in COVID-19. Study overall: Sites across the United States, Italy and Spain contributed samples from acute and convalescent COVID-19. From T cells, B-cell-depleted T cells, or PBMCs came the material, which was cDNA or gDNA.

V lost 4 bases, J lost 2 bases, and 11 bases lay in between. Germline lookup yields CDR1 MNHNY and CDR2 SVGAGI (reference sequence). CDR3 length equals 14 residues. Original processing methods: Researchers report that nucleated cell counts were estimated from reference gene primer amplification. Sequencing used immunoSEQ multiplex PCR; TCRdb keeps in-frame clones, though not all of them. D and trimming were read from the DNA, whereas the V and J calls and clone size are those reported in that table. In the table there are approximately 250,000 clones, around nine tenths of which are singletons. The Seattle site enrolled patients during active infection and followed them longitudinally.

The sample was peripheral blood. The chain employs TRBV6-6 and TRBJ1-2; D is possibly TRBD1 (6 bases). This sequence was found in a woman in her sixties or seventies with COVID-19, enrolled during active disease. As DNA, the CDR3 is TGTGCCAGCAGTTTATGGACAGACAACTATGGCTACACCTTC. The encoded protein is CASSLWTDNYGYTF.